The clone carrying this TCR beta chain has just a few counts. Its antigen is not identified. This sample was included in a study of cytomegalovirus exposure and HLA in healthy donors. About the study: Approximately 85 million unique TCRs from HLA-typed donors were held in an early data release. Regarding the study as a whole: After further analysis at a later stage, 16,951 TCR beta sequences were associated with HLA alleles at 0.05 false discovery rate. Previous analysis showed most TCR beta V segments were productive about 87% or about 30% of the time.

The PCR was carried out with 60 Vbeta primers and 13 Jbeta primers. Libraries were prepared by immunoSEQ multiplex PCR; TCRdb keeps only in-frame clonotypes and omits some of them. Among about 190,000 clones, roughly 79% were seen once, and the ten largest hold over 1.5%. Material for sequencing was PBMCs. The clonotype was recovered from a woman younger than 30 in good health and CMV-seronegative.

CDR3: CASSEGGDTQYF. CDR3 DNA sequence: TGCGCCAGCAGTGAGGGAGGGGATACGCAGTATTTT. The gene calls are TRBV10-1 and TRBJ2-3; TRBD2 might be the D (6 bases). The V and J ends lost 2 bases and 6 bases respectively, with 6 bases between them. From germline, CDR1 is WNHNN and CDR2 SYGVQD (reference sequence). This CDR3 region has 12 residues.